Sequencing of this TCR beta chain was carried out in a study of beta chain features in type 1 diabetes. Study results and limitations: Shorter TCRB CDR3s, moderately but significantly so, marked every one of the four CD4+ subsets in Type 1 diabetes patients. PCR could preferentially amplify shorter templates, alike in patients and controls. Cells expressing TCR highly could be over-represented by cDNA sequencing.

The investigators reverse transcribed all of the isolated RNA, so they sequenced expressed TCRB transcripts. The table came from immunoSEQ multiplex PCR; TCRdb's copy has only in-frame clones and leaves some out. This table has 310,000 or so clones, 8% appearing once. The CDR3 sequence is 15 residues long. Germline loops: CDR1 SGHNT, CDR2 YYREEE (reference sequence). V was cut by 0 bases and J by 1 base, with 10 bases left in between. This clone has more than one count but fewer than ten. Its antigen is undetermined. This clonotype was obtained from a woman younger than 35 in good health. The sample comprised central memory CD4+ T cells from blood. The chain combines TRBV5-4 with TRBJ1-1; D is undetermined. This CDR3 reads CASSLVSGRNTEAFF. The CDR3 DNA is TGTGCCAGCAGCTTGGTCTCGGGCAGGAACACTGAAGCTTTCTTT.